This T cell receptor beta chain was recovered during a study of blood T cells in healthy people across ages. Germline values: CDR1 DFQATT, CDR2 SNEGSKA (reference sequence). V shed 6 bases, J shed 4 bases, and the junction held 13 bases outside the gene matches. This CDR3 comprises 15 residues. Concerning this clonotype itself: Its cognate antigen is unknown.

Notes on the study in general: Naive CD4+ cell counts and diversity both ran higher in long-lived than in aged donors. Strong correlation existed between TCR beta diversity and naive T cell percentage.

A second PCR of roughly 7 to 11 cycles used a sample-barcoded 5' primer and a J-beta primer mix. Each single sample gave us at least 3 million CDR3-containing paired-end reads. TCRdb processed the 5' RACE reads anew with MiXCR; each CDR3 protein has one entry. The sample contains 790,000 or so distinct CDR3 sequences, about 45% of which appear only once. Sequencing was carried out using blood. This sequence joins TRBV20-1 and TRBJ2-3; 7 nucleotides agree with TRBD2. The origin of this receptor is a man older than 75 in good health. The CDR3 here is CSAPLVSGNSDTQYF. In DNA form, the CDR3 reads TGCAGTGCCCCCCTGGTGAGCGGGAATTCAGATACGCAGTATTTT.